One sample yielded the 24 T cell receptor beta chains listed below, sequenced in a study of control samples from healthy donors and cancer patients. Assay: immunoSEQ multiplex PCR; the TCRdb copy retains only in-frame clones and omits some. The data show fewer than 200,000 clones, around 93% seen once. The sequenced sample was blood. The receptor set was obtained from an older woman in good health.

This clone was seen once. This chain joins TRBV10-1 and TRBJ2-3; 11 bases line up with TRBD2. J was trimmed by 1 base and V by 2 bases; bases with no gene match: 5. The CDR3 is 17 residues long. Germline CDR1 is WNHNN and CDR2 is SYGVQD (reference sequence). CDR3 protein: CASSEAGTSGRTDTQYF. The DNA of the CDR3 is TGCGCCAGCAGTGAGGCGGGGACTAGCGGTCGCACAGATACGCAGTATTTT.

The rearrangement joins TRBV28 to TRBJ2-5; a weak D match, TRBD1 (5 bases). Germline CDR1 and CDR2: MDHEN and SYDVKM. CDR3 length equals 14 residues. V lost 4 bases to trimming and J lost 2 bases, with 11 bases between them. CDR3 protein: CASSSRQIQETQYF. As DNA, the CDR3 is TGTGCCAGCAGTTCCCGACAGATTCAAGAGACCCAGTACTTC.

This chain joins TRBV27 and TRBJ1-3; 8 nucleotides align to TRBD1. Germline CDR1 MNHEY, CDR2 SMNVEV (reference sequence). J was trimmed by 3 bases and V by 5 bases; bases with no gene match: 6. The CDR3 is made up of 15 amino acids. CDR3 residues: CASSERTGIGNTIYF. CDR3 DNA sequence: TGTGCCAGCAGTGAGAGGACAGGGATTGGAAACACCATATATTTT.

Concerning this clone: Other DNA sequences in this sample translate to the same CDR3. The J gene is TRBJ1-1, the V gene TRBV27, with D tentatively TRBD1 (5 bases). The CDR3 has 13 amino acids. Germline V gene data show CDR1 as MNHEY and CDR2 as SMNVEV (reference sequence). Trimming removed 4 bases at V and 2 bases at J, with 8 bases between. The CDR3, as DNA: TGTGCCAGCAGTTCAACAGGTAACACTGAAGCTTTCTTT. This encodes CASSSTGNTEAFF.

CDR3 loop: CASSEWAHYSNQPQHF. CDR3 in DNA: TGTGCCAGCAGTGAATGGGCACACTATAGCAATCAGCCCCAGCATTTT. The chain combines TRBV6-1 with TRBJ1-5; D not certain. V lost 2 bases and J lost 0, with 11 bases in between. CDR1 is MNHNS, CDR2 SASEGT, per germline. This CDR3 region has 16 residues.

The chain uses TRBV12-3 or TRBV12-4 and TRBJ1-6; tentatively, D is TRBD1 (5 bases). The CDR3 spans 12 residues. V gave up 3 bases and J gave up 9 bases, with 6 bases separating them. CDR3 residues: CASSFGGSPLHF. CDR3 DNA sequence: TGTGCCAGCAGTTTTGGGGGTTCACCCCTCCACTTT.

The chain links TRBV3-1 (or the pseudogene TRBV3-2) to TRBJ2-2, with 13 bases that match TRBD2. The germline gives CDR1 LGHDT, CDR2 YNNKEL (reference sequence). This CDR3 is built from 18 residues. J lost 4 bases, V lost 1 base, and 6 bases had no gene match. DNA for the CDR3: TGTGCCAGCAGCCAAGGGACTAGCGGGGGACGCCCCACCGGGGAGCTGTTTTTT. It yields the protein CASSQGTSGGRPTGELFF.

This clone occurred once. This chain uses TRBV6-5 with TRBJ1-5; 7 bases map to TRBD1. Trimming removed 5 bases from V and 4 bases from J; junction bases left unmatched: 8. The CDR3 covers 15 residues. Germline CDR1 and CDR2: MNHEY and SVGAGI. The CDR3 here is CASSPRGARNQPQHF. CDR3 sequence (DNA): TGTGCCAGCAGTCCCAGGGGGGCGCGTAATCAGCCCCAGCATTTT.

The CDR3 DNA reads as TGTGCCAGCAGCCTCGGCACAGGGGGCGAGGAGACCCAGTACTTC. It specifies CASSLGTGGEETQYF. V usage is TRBV11-3 and J usage is TRBJ2-5; 9 nucleotides match TRBD1. V dropped 5 bases and J dropped 5; count of bases not matched to a gene: 9. This CDR3 has 15 residues. The germline V gene encodes CDR1 SGHNT and CDR2 YENEEA.

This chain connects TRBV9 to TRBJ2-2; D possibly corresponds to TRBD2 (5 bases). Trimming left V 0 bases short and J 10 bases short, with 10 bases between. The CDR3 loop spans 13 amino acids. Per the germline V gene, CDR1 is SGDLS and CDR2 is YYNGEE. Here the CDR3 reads CASSVGLAKELFF. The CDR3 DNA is TGTGCCAGCAGCGTAGGCCTAGCTAAGGAGCTGTTTTTT. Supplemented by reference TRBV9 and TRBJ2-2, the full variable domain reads DSGVTQTPKHLITATGQRVTLRCSPRSGDLSVYWYQQSLDQGLQFLIQYYNGEERAKGNILERFSAQQFPDLHSELNLSSLELGDSALYFCASSVGLAKELFFGEGSRLTVL.

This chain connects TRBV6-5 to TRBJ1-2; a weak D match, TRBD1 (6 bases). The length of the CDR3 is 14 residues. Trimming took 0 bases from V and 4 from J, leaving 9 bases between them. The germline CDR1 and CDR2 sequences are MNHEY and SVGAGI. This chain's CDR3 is CASSYSGGIYGYTF. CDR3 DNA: TGTGCCAGCAGTTACTCTGGGGGCATCTATGGCTACACCTTC.

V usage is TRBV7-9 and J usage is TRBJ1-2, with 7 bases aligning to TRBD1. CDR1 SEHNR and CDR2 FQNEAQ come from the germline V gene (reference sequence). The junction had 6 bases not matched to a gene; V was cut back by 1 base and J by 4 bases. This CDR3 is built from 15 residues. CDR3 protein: CASSLEKGASYGYTF. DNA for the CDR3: TGTGCCAGCAGCTTAGAAAAGGGGGCGAGCTATGGCTACACCTTC.

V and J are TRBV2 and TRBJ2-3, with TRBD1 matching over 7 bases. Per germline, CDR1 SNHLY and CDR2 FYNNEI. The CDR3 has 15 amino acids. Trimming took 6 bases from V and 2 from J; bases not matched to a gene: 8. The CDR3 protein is CASRTTGRNTDTQYF. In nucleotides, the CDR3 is TGTGCCAGCAGGACGACAGGGCGGAACACAGATACGCAGTATTTT.

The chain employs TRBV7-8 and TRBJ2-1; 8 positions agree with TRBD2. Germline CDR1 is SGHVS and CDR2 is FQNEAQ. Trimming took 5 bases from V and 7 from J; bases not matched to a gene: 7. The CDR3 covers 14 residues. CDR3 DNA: TGTGCCAGCAGCCCGAGGGGCGGGGGGAATGAGCAGTTCTTC. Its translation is CASSPRGGGNEQFF.

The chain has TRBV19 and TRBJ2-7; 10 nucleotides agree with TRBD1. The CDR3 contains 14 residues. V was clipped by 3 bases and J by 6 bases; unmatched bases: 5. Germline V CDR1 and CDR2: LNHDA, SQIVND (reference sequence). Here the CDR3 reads CASSIQTGGFEQYF. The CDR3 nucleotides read TGTGCCAGTAGTATTCAGACAGGGGGCTTCGAGCAGTACTTC.

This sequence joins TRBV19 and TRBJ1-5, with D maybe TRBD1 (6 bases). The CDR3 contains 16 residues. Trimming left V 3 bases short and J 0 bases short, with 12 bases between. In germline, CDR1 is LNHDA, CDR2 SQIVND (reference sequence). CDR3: CASSIGTGASNQPQHF. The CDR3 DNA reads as TGTGCCAGTAGTATTGGGACGGGGGCTAGCAATCAGCCCCAGCATTTT.

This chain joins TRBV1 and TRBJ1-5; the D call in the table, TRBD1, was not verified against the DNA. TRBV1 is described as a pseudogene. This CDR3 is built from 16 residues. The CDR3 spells CTSSRQIKAGNQPQHF. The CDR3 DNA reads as TGCACCAGCAGCCGACAAATTAAGGCCGGCAATCAGCCCCAGCATTTT.

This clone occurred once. The chain's CDR3 is CASSSPGTGLETQYF. The CDR3 coding sequence is TGTGCCAGCAGTTCCCCCGGGACAGGGCTAGAGACCCAGTACTTC. The V and J genes are TRBV6-2 or TRBV6-3 and TRBJ2-5, with 9 bases fitting TRBD1. After removal of 4 bases from V and 4 bases from J, the junction contained 7 bases not matched to a gene. The CDR3 runs to 15 residues. Germline CDR1 is MNHEY and CDR2 is SVGEGT.

The CDR3 DNA reads as TGTGCCAGTAGTATTGAGCGGGACACTGAAGCTTTCTTT. Its translation is CASSIERDTEAFF. V usage is TRBV19 and J usage is TRBJ1-1, with D unclear. V was cut by 3 bases and J by 3 bases, with 8 bases left in between. Germline CDR1 reads LNHDA; CDR2 reads SQIVND (reference sequence). This CDR3 is built from 13 residues. Full variable domain (rest looked up from reference TRBV19 and TRBJ1-1): DGGITQSPKYLFRKEGQNVTLSCEQNLNHDAMYWYRQDPGQGLRLIYYSQIVNDFQKGDIAEGYSVSREKKESFPLTVTSAQKNPTAFYLCASSIERDTEAFFGQGTRLTVV.

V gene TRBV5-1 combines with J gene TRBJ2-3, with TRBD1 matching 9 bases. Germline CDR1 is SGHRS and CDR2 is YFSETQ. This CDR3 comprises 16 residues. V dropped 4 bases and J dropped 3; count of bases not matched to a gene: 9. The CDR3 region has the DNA TGCGCCAGCAGCCCCGACCCGGGACAGGGAACAGATACGCAGTATTTT. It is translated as CASSPDPGQGTDTQYF.

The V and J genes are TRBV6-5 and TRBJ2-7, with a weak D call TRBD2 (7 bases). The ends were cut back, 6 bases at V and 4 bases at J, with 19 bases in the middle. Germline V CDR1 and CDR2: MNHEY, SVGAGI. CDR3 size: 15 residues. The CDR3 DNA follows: TGTGCCAGCAGACACACTGGCGGGGGCCGATACGAGCAGTACTTC. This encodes CASRHTGGGRYEQYF.

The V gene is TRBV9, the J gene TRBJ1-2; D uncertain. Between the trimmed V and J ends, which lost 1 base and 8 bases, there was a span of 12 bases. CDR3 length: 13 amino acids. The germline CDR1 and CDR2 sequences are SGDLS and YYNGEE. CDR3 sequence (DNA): TGTGCCAGCAGCGTATTCCCTTCGGGGGGCTACACCTTC. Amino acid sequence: CASSVFPSGGYTF.

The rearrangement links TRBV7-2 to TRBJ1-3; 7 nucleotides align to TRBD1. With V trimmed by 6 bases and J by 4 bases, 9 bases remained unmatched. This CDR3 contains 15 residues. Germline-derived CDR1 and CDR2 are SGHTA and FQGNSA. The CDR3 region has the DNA TGTGCCAGCAGTTCAGGACAGGCCTGGGGAAACACCATATATTTT. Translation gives CASSSGQAWGNTIYF. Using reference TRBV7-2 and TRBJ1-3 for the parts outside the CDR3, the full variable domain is GAGVSQSPSNKVTEKGKDVELRCDPISGHTALYWYRQSLGQGLEFLIYFQGNSAPDKSGLPSDRFSAERTGGSVSTLTIQRTQQEDSAVYLCASSSGQAWGNTIYFGEGSWLTVV.

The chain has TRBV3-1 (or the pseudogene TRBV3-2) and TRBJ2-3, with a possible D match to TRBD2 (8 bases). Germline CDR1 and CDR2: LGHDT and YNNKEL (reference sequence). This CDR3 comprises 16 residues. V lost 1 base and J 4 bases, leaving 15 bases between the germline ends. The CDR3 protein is CASSQVAGQGADTQYF. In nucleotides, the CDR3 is TGTGCCAGCAGCCAAGTAGCGGGGCAGGGGGCAGATACGCAGTATTTT.